The entry that follows covers one TCR beta chain sequence. This clone's antigen is unknown. Base quality data are lacking; no much larger clone is found one base away. In the germline V gene, CDR1 corresponds to SNHLY and CDR2 to FYNNEI. There are 13 amino acids in the CDR3, from cysteine to phenylalanine inclusive. The CDR3 DNA has 39 bases and is translated from base 1. V and J are truncated by 4 bases and 8 bases respectively, leaving an intervening sequence of 14 bases. This record belongs to a study of shared clonotypes between healthy human individuals (dated by TCRdb to the early 2020s). About the study as a whole: Two women and a few men aged 18 to 49 years were included in the cohort. The study deeply sequenced blood TCR repertoires of five healthy adults to estimate repertoire size and the extent of clonotype sharing between individuals. Different laboratories and diverse techniques were used to prepare libraries and sequence TCR repertoires, to increase sequencing depth and limit assay-specific biases. Per donor, three plates each were used for CD4 naive and CD4 memory, two for CD8 naive, and one for CD8 memory. Leukapheresis yielded between about 0.85 and 9.5 billion PBMCs per donor.

TCR CDR3 regions were amplified from genomic DNA by multiplex PCR using the deep immunoSEQ assay. Extracted genomic DNA from each cell subset was spread evenly across all wells of several immunoSEQ 96-well plates, with each plate serving as a replicate. Each replicate PCR for sorted subsets received around 0.2 ug genomic DNA, equal to about 29,000 T cell genomes. The purified libraries were quantified using a Qubit 3.0 fluorometer, sized with a Bioanalyzer 2100, and then quantified again using the KAPA Library Quantification kit. Each immunoSEQ 96-well plate was sequenced on its own single-read 150-cycle Illumina NextSeq 550 flow cell. The study's own analysis went as follows. The immunoSEQ output contained only junctional sequences without quality scores, so filtering could not match that applied to full-length reads. Sequences were annotated with PyIR, a Python wrapper for IgBLAST v1.9, and V/J genes and CDR3 were assigned using IMGT germline references. Reads with weak V/J assignments (E-value above 1e-6), missing CDR3, stop codons, out-of-frame junctions, or ambiguous translated residues were removed. V3J clonotypes were defined as sequences sharing an identical inferred V gene, J gene, and CDR3 amino acid sequence. The percentage overlap between two repertoires was calculated by dividing the number of shared unique clonotypes by the size of the smaller repertoire. Richness of each repertoire was evaluated using RTK rarefaction, the Chao1 estimator, and Recon v2.1 estimates of unobserved clonotypes. Generation probabilities were computed with OLGA for all TCRbeta clonotypes obtained by the gDNA method from several donors. TCRdb re-hosts the immuneACCESS table, in-frame sequences only. Its copies lack some clones; in the studies checked, an unresolved V gene accounts for under half of them, and the cause for the rest is not known. V, J and clone size were drawn from that table, and D and trimming were deduced from the DNA. The sample table shows a few million clones, and almost 96% are seen once. The ten largest account for around 0.13% of the sample.

The donors were healthy, HIV-negative adults who had no recently reported acute infections or vaccinations. Every donor was a Caucasian adult residing in Nashville, Tennessee, USA. CD4+ T cells were enriched by magnetic negative selection, after which naive cells were positively selected on CD45RA and the negative fraction was taken as the memory subset. Blood was obtained by leukapheresis, after which PBMCs were separated by Ficoll-Histopaque density gradient centrifugation and cryopreserved in liquid nitrogen vapor phase. Analytical flow cytometry was used to check the purity and quantity of each magnetically sorted T cell population. From each sorted fraction, genomic DNA was isolated and quantified by UV absorbance on a Nanodrop 2000c. Results and caveats for the whole study, not just this receptor: Pairwise subsampling indicated that sequencing depth was expected to affect the degree of clonotype sharing among donors. Compared with non-shared clonotypes, clonotypes shared by all four sorted-subset donors had higher generation probabilities. Because the study included only a small number of donors, the genetic and exposure-history diversity represented was limited. When a few donors were compared, the shared fraction of clonotypes was 5% to 6.5% for naive CD4, 3.5% for naive CD8, roughly 2.5% for memory CD4, and 0.35% to 0.4% for memory CD8. Rarefaction of sorted-subset datasets indicated incomplete sequencing despite the large sequencing depth. Estimated clonotype richness was generally larger for naive than for memory subsets. Sampling was limited to blood, and TCR repertoires in tissue likely differ from TCR repertoires in blood.

This clonotype was obtained from a young man in good health. The specimen was naive CD4+ T cells sorted from blood. This specimen's cell subset or site label, per the study, means: CD45RA+ positively selected. In this chain, TRBV2 is recombined with TRBJ1-2; TRBD1 might be the D gene, on 5 matching bases. Here the CDR3 is given as CASSGDLLGGYTF. The DNA sequence is TGTGCCAGCAGTGGGGACCTCCTCGGGGGCTACACCTTC.